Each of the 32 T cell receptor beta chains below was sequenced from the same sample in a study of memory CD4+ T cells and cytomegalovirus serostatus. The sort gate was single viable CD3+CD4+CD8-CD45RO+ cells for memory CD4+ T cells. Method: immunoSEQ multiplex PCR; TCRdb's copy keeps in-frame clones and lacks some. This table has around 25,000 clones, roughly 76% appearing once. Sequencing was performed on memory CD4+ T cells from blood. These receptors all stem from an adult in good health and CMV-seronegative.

The CDR3: CASSLPQAGSPLHF. The CDR3 nucleotides are TGTGCCAGCAGCTTACCCCAAGCAGGTTCACCCCTCCACTTT. The chain is built from TRBV7-9 and TRBJ1-6, with D unclear. Per the germline V gene, CDR1 is SEHNR and CDR2 is FQNEAQ (reference sequence). The V end was cut by 2 bases, the J end by 9 bases, with 11 bases between. This CDR3 spans 14 amino acids.

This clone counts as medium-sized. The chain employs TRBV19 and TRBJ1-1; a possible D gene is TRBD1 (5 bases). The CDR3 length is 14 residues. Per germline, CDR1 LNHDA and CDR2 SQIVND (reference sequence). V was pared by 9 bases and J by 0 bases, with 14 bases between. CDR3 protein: CASSRGLLNTEAFF. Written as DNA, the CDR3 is TGTGCCAGCAGTCGGGGACTCCTGAACACTGAAGCTTTCTTT.

CDR3: CASSWRYESGYTF. The DNA of the CDR3 is TGTGCCAGCAGTTGGCGTTATGAGTCTGGCTACACCTTC. V is TRBV27 and J is TRBJ1-2; D gene unclear. V was shortened by 4 bases and J by 7 bases, with 13 bases between the two germline ends. The CDR3 loop spans 13 amino acids. The germline V gene has CDR1 MNHEY and CDR2 SMNVEV (reference sequence).

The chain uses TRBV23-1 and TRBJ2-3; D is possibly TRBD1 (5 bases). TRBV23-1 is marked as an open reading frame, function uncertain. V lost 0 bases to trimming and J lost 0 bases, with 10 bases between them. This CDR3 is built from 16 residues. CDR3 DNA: TGCGCCAGCAGTCAATCGACAGCAGCTAGCACAGATACGCAGTATTTT. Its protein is CASSQSTAASTDTQYF.

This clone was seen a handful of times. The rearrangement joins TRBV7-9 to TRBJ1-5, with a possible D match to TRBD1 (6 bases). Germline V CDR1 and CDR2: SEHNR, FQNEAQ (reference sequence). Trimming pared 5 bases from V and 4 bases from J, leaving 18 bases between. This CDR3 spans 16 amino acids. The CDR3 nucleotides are TGTGCCAGCAGCGCCACCGGACAGAGTAATAATCAGCCCCAGCATTTT. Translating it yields CASSATGQSNNQPQHF.

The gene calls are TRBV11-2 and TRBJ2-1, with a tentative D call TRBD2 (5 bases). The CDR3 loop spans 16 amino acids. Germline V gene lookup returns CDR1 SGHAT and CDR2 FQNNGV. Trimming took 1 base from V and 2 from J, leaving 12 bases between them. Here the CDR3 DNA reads TGTGCCAGCAGCTTAGGACGAGGGTCCCCCTACAATGAGCAGTTCTTC. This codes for CASSLGRGSPYNEQFF.

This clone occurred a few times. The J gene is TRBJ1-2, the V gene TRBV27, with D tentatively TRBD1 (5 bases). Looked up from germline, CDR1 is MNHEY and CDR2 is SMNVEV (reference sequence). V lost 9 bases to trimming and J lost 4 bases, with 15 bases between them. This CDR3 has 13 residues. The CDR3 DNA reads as TGTGCCAGTCAAACGAGGGGCGGCTATGGCTACACCTTC. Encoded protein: CASQTRGGYGYTF.

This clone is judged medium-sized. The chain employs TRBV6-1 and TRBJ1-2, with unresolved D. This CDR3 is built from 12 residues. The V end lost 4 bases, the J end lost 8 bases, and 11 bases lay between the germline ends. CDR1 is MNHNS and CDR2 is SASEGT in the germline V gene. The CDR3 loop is CASSVSVGGYTF. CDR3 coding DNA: TGTGCCAGCAGTGTTTCGGTAGGAGGCTACACCTTC.

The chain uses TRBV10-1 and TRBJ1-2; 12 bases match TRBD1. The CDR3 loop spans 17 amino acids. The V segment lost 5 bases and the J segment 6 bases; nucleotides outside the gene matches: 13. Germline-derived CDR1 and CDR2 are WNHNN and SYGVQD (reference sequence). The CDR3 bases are TGCGCCAGCAGTCCAAACCTCGGGACAGGGGGCTTCAATGGCTACACCTTC. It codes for CASSPNLGTGGFNGYTF.

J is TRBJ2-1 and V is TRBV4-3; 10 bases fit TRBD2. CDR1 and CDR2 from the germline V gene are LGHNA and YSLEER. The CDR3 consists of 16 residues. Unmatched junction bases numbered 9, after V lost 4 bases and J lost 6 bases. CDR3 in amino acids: CASSRVGASGSNEQFF. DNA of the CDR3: TGCGCCAGCAGCCGAGTCGGGGCTAGCGGGAGCAATGAGCAGTTCTTC.

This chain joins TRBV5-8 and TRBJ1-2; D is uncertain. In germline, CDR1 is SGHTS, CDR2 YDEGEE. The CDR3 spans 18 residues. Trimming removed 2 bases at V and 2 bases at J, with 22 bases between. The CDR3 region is CASSFPSQELFLNYGYTF. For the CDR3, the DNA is TGTGCCAGCAGCTTCCCGAGCCAGGAATTATTTCTCAACTATGGCTACACCTTC.

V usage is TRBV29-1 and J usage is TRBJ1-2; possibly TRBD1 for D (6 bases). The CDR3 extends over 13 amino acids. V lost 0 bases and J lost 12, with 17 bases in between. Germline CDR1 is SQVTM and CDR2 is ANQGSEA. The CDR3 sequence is CSVEEGGRQANTF. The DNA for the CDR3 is TGCAGCGTTGAAGAGGGGGGCAGGCAGGCTAACACCTTC.

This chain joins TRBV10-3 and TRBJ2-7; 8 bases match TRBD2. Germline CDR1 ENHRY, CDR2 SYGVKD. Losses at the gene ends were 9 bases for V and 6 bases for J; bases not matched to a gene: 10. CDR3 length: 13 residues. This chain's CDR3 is CAIRDSGDSEQYF. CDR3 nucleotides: TGTGCCATACGGGATAGCGGGGACTCCGAGCAGTACTTC.

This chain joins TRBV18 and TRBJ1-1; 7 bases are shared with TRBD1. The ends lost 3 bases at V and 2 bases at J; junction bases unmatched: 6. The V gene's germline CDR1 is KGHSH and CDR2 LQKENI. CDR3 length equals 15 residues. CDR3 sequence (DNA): TGTGCCAGCTCACCTTTAGACAGGGTAAACACTGAAGCTTTCTTT. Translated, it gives CASSPLDRVNTEAFF.

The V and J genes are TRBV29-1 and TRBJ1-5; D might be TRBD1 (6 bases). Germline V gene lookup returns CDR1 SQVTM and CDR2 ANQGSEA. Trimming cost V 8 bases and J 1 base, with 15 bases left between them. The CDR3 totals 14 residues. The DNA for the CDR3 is TGCAGCCCACACACTAGGGGGAGCAATCAGCCCCAGCATTTT. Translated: CSPHTRGSNQPQHF.

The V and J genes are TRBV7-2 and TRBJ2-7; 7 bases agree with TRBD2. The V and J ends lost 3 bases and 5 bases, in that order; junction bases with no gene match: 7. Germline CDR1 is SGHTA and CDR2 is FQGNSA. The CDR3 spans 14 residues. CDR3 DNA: TGTGCCAGCAGCTTTCGTGGAGGGAGGGACGAGCAGTACTTC. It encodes CASSFRGGRDEQYF.

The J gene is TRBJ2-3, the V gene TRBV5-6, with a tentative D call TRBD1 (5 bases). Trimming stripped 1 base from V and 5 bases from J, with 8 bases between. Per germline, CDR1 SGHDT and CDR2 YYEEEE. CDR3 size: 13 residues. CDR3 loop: CASSLKGLDTQYF. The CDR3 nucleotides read TGTGCCAGCAGCTTGAAGGGGTTAGATACGCAGTATTTT.

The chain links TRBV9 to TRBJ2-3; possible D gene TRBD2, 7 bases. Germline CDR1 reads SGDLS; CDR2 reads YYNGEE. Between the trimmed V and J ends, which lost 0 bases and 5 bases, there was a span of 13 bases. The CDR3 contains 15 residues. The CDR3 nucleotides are TGTGCCAGCAGCGTAGGAGGGGGGGCCTTAGATACGCAGTATTTT. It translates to CASSVGGGALDTQYF.

The CDR3 bases are TGTGCCAGCAGCCCCGACGGGGTTTATACGCAGTATTTT. It translates to CASSPDGVYTQYF. This sequence joins TRBV9 and TRBJ2-3; a weak D match, TRBD2 (5 bases). The CDR3 consists of 13 residues. The ends were cut back, 4 bases at V and 7 bases at J, with 13 bases in the middle. The V gene's germline CDR1 is SGDLS and CDR2 YYNGEE.

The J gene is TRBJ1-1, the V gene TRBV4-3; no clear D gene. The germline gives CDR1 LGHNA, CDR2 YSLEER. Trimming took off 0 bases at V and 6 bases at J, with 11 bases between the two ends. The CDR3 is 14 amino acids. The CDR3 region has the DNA TGCGCCAGCAGCCAAGACTACGGTATCTCTGAAGCTTTCTTT. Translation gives CASSQDYGISEAFF.

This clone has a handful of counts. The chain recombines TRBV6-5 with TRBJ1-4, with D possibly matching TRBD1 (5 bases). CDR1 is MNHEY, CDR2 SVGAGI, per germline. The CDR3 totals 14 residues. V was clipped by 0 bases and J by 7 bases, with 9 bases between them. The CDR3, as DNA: TGTGCCAGCAGTTACTCAGGGGATTCTGAAAAACTGTTTTTT. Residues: CASSYSGDSEKLFF.

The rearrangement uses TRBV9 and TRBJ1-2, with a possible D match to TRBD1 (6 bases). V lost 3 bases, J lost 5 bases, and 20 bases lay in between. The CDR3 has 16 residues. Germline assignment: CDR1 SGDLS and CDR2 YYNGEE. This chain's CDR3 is CASSEKQGHDSYGYTF. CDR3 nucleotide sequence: TGTGCCAGCAGCGAAAAACAGGGACATGACTCTTATGGCTACACCTTC.

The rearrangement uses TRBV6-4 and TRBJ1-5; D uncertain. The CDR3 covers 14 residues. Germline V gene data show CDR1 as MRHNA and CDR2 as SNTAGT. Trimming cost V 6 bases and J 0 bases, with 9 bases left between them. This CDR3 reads CASRRTDSNQPQHF. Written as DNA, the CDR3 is TGTGCCAGCAGGCGGACGGATAGCAATCAGCCCCAGCATTTT.

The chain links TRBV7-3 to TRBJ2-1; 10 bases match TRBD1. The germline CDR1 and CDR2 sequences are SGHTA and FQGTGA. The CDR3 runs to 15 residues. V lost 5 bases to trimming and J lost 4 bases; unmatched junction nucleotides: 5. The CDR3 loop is CASSPGTGAYNEQFF. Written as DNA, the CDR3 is TGTGCCAGCAGCCCAGGGACAGGGGCATACAATGAGCAGTTCTTC.

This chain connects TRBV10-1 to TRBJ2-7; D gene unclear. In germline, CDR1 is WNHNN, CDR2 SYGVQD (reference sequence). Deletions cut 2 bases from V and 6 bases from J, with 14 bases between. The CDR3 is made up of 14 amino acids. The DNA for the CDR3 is TGCGCCAGCAGTGAGACCCCTAGTCCTTCCGAGCAGTACTTC. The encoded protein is CASSETPSPSEQYF.

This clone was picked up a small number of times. CDR3 region: CATSRDPPSGRGYEQFF. The CDR3 DNA is TGTGCCACCAGCAGAGATCCCCCTAGCGGGAGGGGCTATGAGCAGTTCTTC. The J gene is TRBJ2-1, the V gene TRBV15; TRBD2 aligns across 12 bases. Germline CDR1 and CDR2: LNHNV and YYDKDF (reference sequence). J lost 8 bases, V lost 0 bases, and 8 bases had no gene match. This CDR3 spans 17 amino acids.

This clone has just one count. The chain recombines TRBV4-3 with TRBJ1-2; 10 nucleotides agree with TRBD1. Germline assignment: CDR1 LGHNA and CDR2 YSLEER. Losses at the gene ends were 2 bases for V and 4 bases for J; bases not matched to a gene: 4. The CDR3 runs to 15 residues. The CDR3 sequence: CASSQPGQGLYGYTF. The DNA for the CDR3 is TGCGCCAGCAGCCAACCGGGACAGGGGCTCTATGGCTACACCTTC.

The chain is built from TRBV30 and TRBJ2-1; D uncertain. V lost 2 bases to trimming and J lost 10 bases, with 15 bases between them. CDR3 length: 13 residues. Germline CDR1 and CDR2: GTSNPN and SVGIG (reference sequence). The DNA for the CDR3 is TGTGCCTGGAGTCCAACGGTGGCACAGGAGCAGTTCTTC. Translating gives CAWSPTVAQEQFF.

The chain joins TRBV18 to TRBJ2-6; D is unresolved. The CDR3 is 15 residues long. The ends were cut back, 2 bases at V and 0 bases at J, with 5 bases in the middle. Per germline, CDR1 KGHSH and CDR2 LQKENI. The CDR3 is CASSPALSGANVLTF. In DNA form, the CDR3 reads TGTGCCAGCTCACCAGCGCTCTCTGGGGCCAACGTCCTGACTTTC.

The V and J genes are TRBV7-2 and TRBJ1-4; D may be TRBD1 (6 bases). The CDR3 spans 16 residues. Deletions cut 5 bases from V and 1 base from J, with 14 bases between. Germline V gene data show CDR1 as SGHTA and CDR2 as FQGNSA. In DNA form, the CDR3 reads TGTGCCAGCAGCCCACAGGGTGGAGGAACTAATGAAAAACTGTTTTTT. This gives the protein CASSPQGGGTNEKLFF.

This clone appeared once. As DNA, the CDR3 is TGTGCCAGCAGCTTAGGGCGGGTAGCGGGAGTTCAAAAGACCCAGTACTTC. Protein product: CASSLGRVAGVQKTQYF. This chain uses TRBV7-8 with TRBJ2-5, with 9 positions matching TRBD2. The length of the CDR3 is 17 residues. The J segment lost 6 bases and the V segment lost 1 base, leaving 12 bases of the junction unmatched. Germline CDR1 is SGHVS and CDR2 is FQNEAQ.

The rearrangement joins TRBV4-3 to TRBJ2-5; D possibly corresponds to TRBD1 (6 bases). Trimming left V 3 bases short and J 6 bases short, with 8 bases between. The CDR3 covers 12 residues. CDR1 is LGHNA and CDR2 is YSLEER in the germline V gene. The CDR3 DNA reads TGCGCCAGCAGCCAGACAGGCCAGACCCAGTACTTC. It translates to CASSQTGQTQYF.